These T cell receptor beta chains were read from a single sample in a study of blood T cell repertoires in COVID-19. Sequenced by immunoSEQ multiplex PCR; TCRdb stores in-frame clones only, minus some. In the table there are around 99,000 clones, over 75% of which are singletons. Sequencing was carried out using peripheral blood. The receptors derive from a man between 50 and 59 years old with acute or convalescent COVID-19. Both conserved end residues are part of each CDR3. The D gene is left open where the match is weak. Only some rows state a clone size, as once, few, many or a class for expanded clones.

J gene: TRBJ1-2; clone size: .; V gene: TRBV29-1; D gene: .; CDR3 DNA: TGCAGCGTTGAACAGTTCGCTAACTATGGCTACACCTTC; CDR3 protein: CSVEQFANYGYTF
J gene: TRBJ2-1; clone size: .; V gene: TRBV11-3; D gene: TRBD2; CDR3 DNA: TGTGCCAGCAGCTTCTCAGGGCGGGGGTACAATGAGCAGTTCTTC; CDR3 protein: CASSFSGRGYNEQFF
J gene: TRBJ1-1; clone size: .; V gene: TRBV19; D gene: .; CDR3 DNA: TGTGCCAGTAGTTGGGGGGGGCTTACTGAAGCTTTCTTT; CDR3 protein: CASSWGGLTEAFF
J gene: TRBJ2-3; clone size: .; V gene: TRBV9; D gene: .; CDR3 DNA: TGTGCCAGCAGCGCCTCGGGGACAGATACGCAGTATTTT; CDR3 protein: CASSASGTDTQYF
J gene: TRBJ1-2; clone size: .; V gene: TRBV28; D gene: .; CDR3 DNA: TGTGCCAGCAGTTTATTAAGAGCTTTAGGAGGGTATGGCTACACCTTC; CDR3 protein: CASSLLRALGGYGYTF
J gene: TRBJ1-5; clone size: .; V gene: TRBV30; D gene: .; CDR3 DNA: TGTGCCTGGAGTGTCAGCGTTATGGGTGGTCAGCCCCAGCATTTT; CDR3 protein: CAWSVSVMGGQPQHF
J gene: TRBJ2-1; clone size: .; V gene: TRBV12-3/TRBV12-4; D gene: .; CDR3 DNA: TGTGCCAGCAGGACCTCTGACAGCAATGAGCAGTTCTTC; CDR3 protein: CASRTSDSNEQFF
J gene: TRBJ2-3; clone size: .; V gene: TRBV3-1/TRBV3-2; D gene: .; CDR3 DNA: TGTGCCAGCAGACTCTCGTATACCCGATCTGCAGATACGCAGTATTTT; CDR3 protein: CASRLSYTRSADTQYF
J gene: TRBJ1-2; clone size: once; V gene: TRBV30; D gene: .; CDR3 DNA: TGTGCCTGGAAAAAGTTGGGGCAGCCCTATGGCTACACCTTC; CDR3 protein: CAWKKLGQPYGYTF
J gene: TRBJ2-1; clone size: .; V gene: TRBV19; D gene: TRBD2; CDR3 DNA: TGTGCCAGTAGTGGGACTAGCGGGAGGAATGAGCAGTTCTTC; CDR3 protein: CASSGTSGRNEQFF
J gene: TRBJ2-7; clone size: .; V gene: TRBV23-1; D gene: TRBD2; CDR3 DNA: TGCGCCAGCAGTCAATCCCCGGGGGGGACAATGGCCTACGAGCAGTACTTC; CDR3 protein: CASSQSPGGTMAYEQYF
J gene: TRBJ2-3; clone size: .; V gene: TRBV7-8; D gene: .; CDR3 DNA: TGTGCCAGCAGCTTAGGTAGCGGTAGCACAGATACGCAGTATTTT; CDR3 protein: CASSLGSGSTDTQYF
J gene: TRBJ1-1; clone size: .; V gene: TRBV10-2; D gene: .; CDR3 DNA: TGCGCCAGCAGTTGGGGGGACACTGAAGCTTTCTTT; CDR3 protein: CASSWGDTEAFF
J gene: TRBJ2-3; clone size: few; V gene: TRBV27; D gene: TRBD1; CDR3 DNA: TGTGCCAGCACACAGGGGGCACCCACAGATACGCAGTATTTT; CDR3 protein: CASTQGAPTDTQYF
J gene: TRBJ2-7; clone size: .; V gene: TRBV6-6; D gene: .; CDR3 DNA: TGTGCCAGCAGCCGACCGGACATAACGGGGGCCTACGAGCAGTACTTC; CDR3 protein: CASSRPDITGAYEQYF
J gene: TRBJ2-5; clone size: once; V gene: TRBV11-3; D gene: TRBD2; CDR3 DNA: TGTGCCAGCAGCAATCTCGGACTAGCTGGAGAGACCCAGTACTTC; CDR3 protein: CASSNLGLAGETQYF
J gene: TRBJ2-7; clone size: .; V gene: TRBV7-8; D gene: .; CDR3 DNA: TGTGCCAGCAGCTTAACAGGCGCCTCCTACGAGCAGTACTTC; CDR3 protein: CASSLTGASYEQYF
J gene: TRBJ1-4; clone size: once; V gene: TRBV6-6; D gene: TRBD1; CDR3 DNA: TGTGCCAGCAGCCGAGGCGGGACAGGGTTGTCTATTGAAAAACTGTTTTTT; CDR3 protein: CASSRGGTGLSIEKLFF
J gene: TRBJ2-2; clone size: once; V gene: TRBV5-1; D gene: .; CDR3 DNA: TGCGCCAGCAGCTCCCTTATAAGCGATAACACCGGGGAGCTGTTTTTT; CDR3 protein: CASSSLISDNTGELFF
J gene: TRBJ1-6; clone size: .; V gene: TRBV4-3; D gene: .; CDR3 DNA: TGCGCCAGCAGCCAAGAGTCTTCCGGTTCACCCCTCCACTTT; CDR3 protein: CASSQESSGSPLHF
J gene: TRBJ2-3; clone size: .; V gene: TRBV4-1; D gene: TRBD2; CDR3 DNA: TGCGCCAGCAGCCAAGATATAGGGGGCGTAGGGACTAGCGGGAGCACAGATACGCAGTATTTT; CDR3 protein: CASSQDIGGVGTSGSTDTQYF
J gene: TRBJ1-4; clone size: .; V gene: TRBV18; D gene: .; CDR3 DNA: TGTGCCAGCTCACCTAACAGGGAAACAGGTGAAAAACTGTTTTTT; CDR3 protein: CASSPNRETGEKLFF
J gene: TRBJ2-7; clone size: few; V gene: TRBV18; D gene: .; CDR3 DNA: TGTGCCAGCTCTCAACAGGGAGACTACGAGCAGTACTTC; CDR3 protein: CASSQQGDYEQYF
J gene: TRBJ1-6; clone size: .; V gene: TRBV7-2; D gene: TRBD1; CDR3 DNA: TGTGCCAGTACCGGACAGGGGGGTTCACCCCTCCACTTT; CDR3 protein: CASTGQGGSPLHF
J gene: TRBJ2-1; clone size: .; V gene: TRBV27; D gene: .; CDR3 DNA: TGTGCCAGCAGTTTGACTAGCTCCTACAATGAGCAGTTCTTC; CDR3 protein: CASSLTSSYNEQFF